The subject of this entry is one TCR beta chain. J lost 6 bases, V lost 5 bases, and 8 bases had no gene match. CDR1 and CDR2 from the germline V gene are MNHEY and SMNVEV (reference sequence). This CDR3 contains 15 residues. The data originate from a study of cytomegalovirus exposure and HLA in healthy donors. Both 60 Vbeta primers and 13 Jbeta primers went into the PCR. Profiling relied on immunoSEQ multiplex PCR, and the TCRdb table lists in-frame clones only, not all of them. This sample has around 200,000 clones; 70% to 85% occur once, and the top ten carry roughly 3.5%. Although they were nominally healthy when sampled, donors likely had unrecorded immune exposures.

The receptor's source is an older woman in good health and CMV-seropositive. This chain uses TRBV27 with TRBJ2-1, with TRBD2 identical over 9 bases. Material for sequencing was PBMCs. CDR3 loop: CASSRAGGYFNEQFF. The CDR3 nucleotides read TGTGCCAGCAGTCGGGCGGGAGGGTACTTCAATGAGCAGTTCTTC.